This T cell receptor beta chain was profiled in a study of Ad26.COV2.S vaccination and SARS-CoV-2 variants. Whole-study context: Once or twice, 56 days apart, Ad26.COV2.S was delivered intramuscularly. Study-wide findings and caveats: Vaccinated individuals (as opposed to placebo recipients) had higher spike-specific TCR breadth.

This table comes from immunoSEQ multiplex PCR, and its TCRdb copy is limited to in-frame clones, with some not included. This table has roughly 500,000 clones, around nine tenths appearing once. As to this clone: The antigen is undetermined.

The treatment denotes: some 20 received Ad26.COV2.S at low or high dose, single or two shots; about 5 received placebo; per-sample allocation not given. The study sampled participants on day 63 after the first vaccine or placebo injection. This person who donated was an adult of 18-55 years in Boston. The study used a vaccine consisting of an Ad26 vector that expressed Wuhan-strain SARS-CoV-2 spike. Sequencing was performed on peripheral blood, taken in a trial of Ad26.COV2.S vaccine versus placebo. This TCR came from a person aged 18-60 years who received the Ad26.COV2.S COVID-19 vaccine or a placebo.

The CDR3 reads CASSRQGTDLFSGNTIYF. In nucleotides, the CDR3 is TGTGCCAGCAGCAGACAGGGGACCGACTTATTCTCTGGAAACACCATATATTTT. This rearrangement joins TRBV7-8 to TRBJ1-3; 8 nucleotides agree with TRBD1. CDR1 is SGHVS and CDR2 is FQNEAQ in the germline V gene. After removal of 5 bases from V and 0 bases from J, the junction contained 12 bases not matched to a gene. The CDR3 has 18 amino acids.